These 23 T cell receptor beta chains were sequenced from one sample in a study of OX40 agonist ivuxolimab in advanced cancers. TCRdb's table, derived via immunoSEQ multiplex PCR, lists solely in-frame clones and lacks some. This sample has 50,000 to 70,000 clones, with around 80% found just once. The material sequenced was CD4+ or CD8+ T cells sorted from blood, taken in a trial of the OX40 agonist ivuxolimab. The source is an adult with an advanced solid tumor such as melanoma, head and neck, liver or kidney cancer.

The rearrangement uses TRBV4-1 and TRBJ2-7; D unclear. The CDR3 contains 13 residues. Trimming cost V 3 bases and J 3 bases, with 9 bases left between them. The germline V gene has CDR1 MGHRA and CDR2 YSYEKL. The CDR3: CASSHDPNYEQYF. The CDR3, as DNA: TGCGCCAGCAGCCATGATCCCAACTACGAGCAGTACTTC.

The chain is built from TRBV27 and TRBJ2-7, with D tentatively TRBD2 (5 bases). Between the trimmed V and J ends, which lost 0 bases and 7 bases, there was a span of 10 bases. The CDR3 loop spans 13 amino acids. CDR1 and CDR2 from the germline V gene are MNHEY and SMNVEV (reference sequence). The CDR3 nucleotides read TGTGCCAGCAGTTTATCGGGAGCGCGGGAGCAGTACTTC. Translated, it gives CASSLSGAREQYF.

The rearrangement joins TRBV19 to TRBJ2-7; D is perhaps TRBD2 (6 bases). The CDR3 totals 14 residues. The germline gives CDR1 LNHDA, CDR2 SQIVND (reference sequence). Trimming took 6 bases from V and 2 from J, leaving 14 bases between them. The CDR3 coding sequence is TGTGCCAGTAGCTCCGGTGGAGGGACCTACGAGCAGTACTTC. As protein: CASSSGGGTYEQYF. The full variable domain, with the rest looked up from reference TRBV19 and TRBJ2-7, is DGGITQSPKYLFRKEGQNVTLSCEQNLNHDAMYWYRQDPGQGLRLIYYSQIVNDFQKGDIAEGYSVSREKKESFPLTVTSAQKNPTAFYLCASSSGGGTYEQYFGPGTRLTVT.

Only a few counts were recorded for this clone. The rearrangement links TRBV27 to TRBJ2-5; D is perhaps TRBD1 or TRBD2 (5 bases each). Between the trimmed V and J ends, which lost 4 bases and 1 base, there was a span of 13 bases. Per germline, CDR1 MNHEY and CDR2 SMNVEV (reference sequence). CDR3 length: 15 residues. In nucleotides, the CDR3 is TGTGCCAGCAGTTATATGAGGGGCGGCCAAGAGACCCAGTACTTC. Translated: CASSYMRGGQETQYF.

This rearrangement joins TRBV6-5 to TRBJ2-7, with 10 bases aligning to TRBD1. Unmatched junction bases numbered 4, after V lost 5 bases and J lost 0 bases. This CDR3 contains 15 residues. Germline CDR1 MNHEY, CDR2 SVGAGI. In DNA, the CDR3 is TGTGCCAGCAGTCCGGGACAGGGGAGCTCCTACGAGCAGTACTTC. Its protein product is CASSPGQGSSYEQYF.

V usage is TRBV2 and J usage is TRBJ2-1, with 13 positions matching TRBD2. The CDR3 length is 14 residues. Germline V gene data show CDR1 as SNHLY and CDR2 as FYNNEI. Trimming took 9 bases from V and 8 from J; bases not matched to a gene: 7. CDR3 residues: CARTTSGRGYEQFF. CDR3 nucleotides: TGTGCCAGGACTACTAGCGGGAGGGGGTATGAGCAGTTCTTC.

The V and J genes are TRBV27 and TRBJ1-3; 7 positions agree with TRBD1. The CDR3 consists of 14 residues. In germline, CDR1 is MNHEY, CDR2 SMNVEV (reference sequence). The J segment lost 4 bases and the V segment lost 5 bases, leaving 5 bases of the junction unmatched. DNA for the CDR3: TGTGCCAGCAGTCGGACAGGCTCGGGAAACACCATATATTTT. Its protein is CASSRTGSGNTIYF.

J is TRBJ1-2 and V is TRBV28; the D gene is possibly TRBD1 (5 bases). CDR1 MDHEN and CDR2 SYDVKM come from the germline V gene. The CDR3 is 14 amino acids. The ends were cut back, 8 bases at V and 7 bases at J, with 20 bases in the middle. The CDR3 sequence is CASEIGQLSGGYTF. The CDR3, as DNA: TGTGCCAGCGAGATTGGACAACTAAGCGGTGGCTACACCTTC.

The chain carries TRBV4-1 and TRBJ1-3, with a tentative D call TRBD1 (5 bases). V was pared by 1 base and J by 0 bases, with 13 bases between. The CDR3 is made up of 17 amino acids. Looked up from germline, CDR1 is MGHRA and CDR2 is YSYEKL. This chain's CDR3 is CASSQVVGLTSGNTIYF. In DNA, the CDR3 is TGCGCCAGCAGCCAAGTTGTGGGACTTACCTCTGGAAACACCATATATTTT.

Written as DNA, the CDR3 is TGTGCCAGCAGCAAAGGTGAATTGTTAGTAGCGTACCTCACAGATACGCAGTATTTT. This encodes CASSKGELLVAYLTDTQYF. The V call is TRBV21-1, the J call TRBJ2-3; the table's TRBD2 call for D was not verified on the DNA. TRBV21-1 is a listed pseudogene. The CDR3 is 19 amino acids.

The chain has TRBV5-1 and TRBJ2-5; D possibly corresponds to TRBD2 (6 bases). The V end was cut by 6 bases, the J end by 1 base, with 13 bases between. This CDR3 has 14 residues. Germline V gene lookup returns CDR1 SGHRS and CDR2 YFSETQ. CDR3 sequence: CASNSGATQETQYF. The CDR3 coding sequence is TGCGCCAGCAACTCGGGAGCGACCCAAGAGACCCAGTACTTC.

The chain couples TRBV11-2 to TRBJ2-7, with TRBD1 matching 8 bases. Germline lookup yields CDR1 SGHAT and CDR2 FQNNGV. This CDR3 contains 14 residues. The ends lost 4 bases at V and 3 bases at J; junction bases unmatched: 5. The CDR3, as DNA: TGTGCCAGCAGCTCGGGGACAGGCAACTACGAGCAGTACTTC. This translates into CASSSGTGNYEQYF.

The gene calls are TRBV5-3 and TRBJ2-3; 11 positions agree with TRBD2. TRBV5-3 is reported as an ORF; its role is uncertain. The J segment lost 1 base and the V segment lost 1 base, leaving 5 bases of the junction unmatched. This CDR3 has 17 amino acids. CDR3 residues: CARSLLAGGNCTDTQYF. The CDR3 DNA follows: TGTGCCAGAAGCTTGCTAGCGGGGGGTAACTGCACAGATACGCAGTATTTT.

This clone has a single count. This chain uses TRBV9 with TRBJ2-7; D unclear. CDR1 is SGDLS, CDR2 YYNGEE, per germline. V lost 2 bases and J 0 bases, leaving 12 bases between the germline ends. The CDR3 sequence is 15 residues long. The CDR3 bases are TGTGCCAGCAGCGTTTTCCCCGCGGTCTCCTACGAGCAGTACTTC. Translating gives CASSVFPAVSYEQYF.

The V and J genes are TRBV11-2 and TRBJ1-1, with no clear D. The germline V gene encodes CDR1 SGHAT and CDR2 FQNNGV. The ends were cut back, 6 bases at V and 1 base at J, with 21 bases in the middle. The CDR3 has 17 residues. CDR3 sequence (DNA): TGTGCCAGCAGGTACCTCCAAGGCGGACGGGAGAACACTGAAGCTTTCTTT. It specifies CASRYLQGGRENTEAFF.

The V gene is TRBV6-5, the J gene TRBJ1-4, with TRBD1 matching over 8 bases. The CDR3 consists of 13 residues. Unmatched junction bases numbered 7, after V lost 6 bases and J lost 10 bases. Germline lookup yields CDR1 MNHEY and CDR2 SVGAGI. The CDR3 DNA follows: TGTGCCAGCAGCCCCGACAGGGGACGAAAACTGTTTTTT. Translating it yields CASSPDRGRKLFF.

CDR3 region: CASSLAPGRANYNEQFF. CDR3 coding DNA: TGTGCCAGCAGCTTGGCCCCTGGCAGGGCGAACTACAATGAGCAGTTCTTC. The rearrangement joins TRBV5-6 to TRBJ2-1; D possibly corresponds to TRBD1 (5 bases). The CDR3 totals 17 residues. In germline, CDR1 is SGHDT, CDR2 YYEEEE. Trimming cost V 0 bases and J 3 bases, with 16 bases left between them. Filled out from reference TRBV5-6 and TRBJ2-1, the complete variable domain reads DAGVTQSPTHLIKTRGQQVTLRCSPKSGHDTVSWYQQALGQGPQFIFQYYEEEERQRGNFPDRFSGHQFPNYSSELNVNALLLGDSALYLCASSLAPGRANYNEQFFGPGTRLTVL.

The CDR3 spells CASSLGGLSNQPQHF. The CDR3 nucleotides read TGTGCCAGCAGTTTAGGGGGGCTTAGCAATCAGCCCCAGCATTTT. The rearrangement joins TRBV28 to TRBJ1-5; weak D call: TRBD1 (6 bases). The germline V gene has CDR1 MDHEN and CDR2 SYDVKM. The CDR3 spans 15 residues. The V end lost 2 bases, the J end lost 0 bases, and 8 bases lay between the germline ends.

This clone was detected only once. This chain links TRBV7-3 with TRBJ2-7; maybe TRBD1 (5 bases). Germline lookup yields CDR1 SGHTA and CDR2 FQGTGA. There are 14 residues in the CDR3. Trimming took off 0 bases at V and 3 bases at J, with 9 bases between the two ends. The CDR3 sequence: CASSLTLDNYEQYF. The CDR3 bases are TGTGCCAGCAGCTTAACTCTGGACAACTACGAGCAGTACTTC.

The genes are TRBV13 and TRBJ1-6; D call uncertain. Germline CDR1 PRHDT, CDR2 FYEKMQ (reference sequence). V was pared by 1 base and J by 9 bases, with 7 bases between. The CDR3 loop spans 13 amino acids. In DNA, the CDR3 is TGTGCCAGCAGCTTAGTAGTGGGTTCACCCCTCCACTTT. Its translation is CASSLVVGSPLHF. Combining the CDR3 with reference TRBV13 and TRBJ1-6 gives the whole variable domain AAGVIQSPRHLIKEKRETATLKCYPIPRHDTVYWYQQGPGQDPQFLISFYEKMQSDKGSIPDRFSAQQFSDYHSELNMSSLELGDSALYFCASSLVVGSPLHFGNGTRLTVT.

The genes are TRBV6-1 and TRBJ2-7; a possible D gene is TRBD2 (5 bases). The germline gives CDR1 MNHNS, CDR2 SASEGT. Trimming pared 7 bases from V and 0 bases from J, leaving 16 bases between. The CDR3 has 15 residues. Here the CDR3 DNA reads TGTGCCAGCACCCCTTGGGCGGGCAGCTCCTACGAGCAGTACTTC. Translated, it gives CASTPWAGSSYEQYF.

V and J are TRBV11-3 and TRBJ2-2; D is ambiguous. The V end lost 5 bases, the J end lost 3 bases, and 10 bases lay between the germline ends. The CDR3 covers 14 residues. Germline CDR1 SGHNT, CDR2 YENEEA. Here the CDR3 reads CASSDDGDTGELFF. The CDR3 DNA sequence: TGTGCCAGCAGCGACGACGGAGACACCGGGGAGCTGTTTTTT.

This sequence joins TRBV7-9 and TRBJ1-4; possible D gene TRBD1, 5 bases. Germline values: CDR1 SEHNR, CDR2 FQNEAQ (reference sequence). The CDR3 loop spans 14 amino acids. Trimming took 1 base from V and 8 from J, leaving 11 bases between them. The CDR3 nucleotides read TGTGCCAGCAGCTTAGTTGGGACCGACGAAAAACTGTTTTTT. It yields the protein CASSLVGTDEKLFF.